This T cell receptor (beta chain) appears in the sequencing data of a study of blood T cell repertoires in COVID-19. Across the whole study: Acute-phase and convalescent COVID-19 samples originated in the United States, Italy and Spain. T cells, B-cell-depleted T cells, or PBMCs provided the cDNA or gDNA that served as material.

Per the authors' pipeline: Amplification of reference gene primers was used by the study to estimate nucleated cell counts. Data came from immunoSEQ multiplex PCR; TCRdb stores just in-frame clones and leaves some out. The V and J calls and clone size were taken over from that table, and D and trimming were inferred from the DNA. The sample records 80,000 to 100,000 clones, 80% being singletons. This TCR came from a man over 45 who had recovered from COVID-19. Source material: peripheral blood.

The CDR3 DNA reads as TGTGCCAGCAGCTTGAGGGCGGGAGGGGGGTTGGTGAAGGAGACCCAGTACTTC. Its protein product is CASSLRAGGGLVKETQYF. The chain joins TRBV7-2 to TRBJ2-5; 9 nucleotides agree with TRBD2. From germline, CDR1 is SGHTA and CDR2 FQGNSA. The CDR3 covers 18 residues. V gave up 3 bases and J gave up 5 bases; unmatched junction bases: 16.